Here is one T cell receptor beta chain with its context. This clonotype appeared many times. It lacks a known antigen. Per-base qualities were not stored, and no clone one base away is much larger. This entry comes from a study of T cells in Graves' hyperthyroidism and ophthalmopathy (dated by TCRdb to 2018 to 2020). About the investigation overall: Peripheral blood was sampled at the time of initial diagnosis, prior to any treatment. Following sampling, methimazole starting at 30 mg daily was given to hyperthyroidism patients, and high-dose intravenous methylprednisolone was given to ophthalmopathy patients. In addition, the study compared T-cell repertoires in thyroid tissue and in blood from about 6 Graves' hyperthyroidism patients. The approximately 100 discovery patients were randomly divided into training and test sets at a 7:3 ratio. An independent validation cohort of under 20 hyperthyroidism patients and some 15 patients who later progressed to ophthalmopathy tested prospective prediction of ophthalmopathy. According to the paper, TCR Vbeta CDR3 sequencing was carried out on 135 peripheral blood samples, which came from some 41 ophthalmopathy, 80 or so hyperthyroidism and roughly 17 progressor patients. A discovery cohort of approximately 97 patients, about 40 with Graves' ophthalmopathy and about 58 with stable Graves' hyperthyroidism, was used to find distinguishing TCR V-J signatures. Broad study findings and their caveats: Most expanded thyroid clonotypes (frequency above 0.001) were also detected in blood, a finding suggesting that blood repertoires may reflect thyroid immune responses. In validation, progression to ophthalmopathy was predicted by the model with 70% to 71% sensitivity and around 76% specificity, a median of roughly 6 months before onset. In cross-validation, a model built on a 13 V-J signature told ophthalmopathy apart from stable hyperthyroidism with approximately 90% sensitivity and around 81% specificity, and in testing the same model reached 80%/75%. Sample size was not statistically predetermined, and blinding of investigators to group allocation was not performed.

V and J are trimmed by 6 bases and 5 bases, and the gene matches miss 13 bases of the junction. The CDR3 runs 18 amino acids, cysteine and phenylalanine included. Of all the DNA, just the CDR3 is kept, 54 bases in frame from base 1. The germline V gene sets CDR1 to SGHAT and CDR2 to FQNNGV. TCR beta CDR3 regions were amplified from RNA transcripts. For the first round of RT-PCR on the TCR CDR3, the HTBI primer set was used together with the Qiagen OneStep RT-PCR kit. Libraries were constructed in a second round of multiplex PCR, after which size selection and purification were performed. Sequencing of the libraries was done on an Illumina HiSeq2000 using paired-end 100 bp reads. The published analysis was carried out like this. Raw data were processed with SOAPnuke, discarding reads with adapters, uncalled bases, mean Phred below 15, or no exact constant-primer or identifier match. High-quality paired reads were merged with COPE v1.2.5, and unique nucleotide sequences were defined as clonotypes. MiTCR v1.1 was used to align clonotypes to the IMGT TRBV, TRBD and TRBJ reference segments. Only V-J combinations with frequency above 0.0001, covering roughly 99% of repertoires, were analysed. The TCS score was defined as F50 (clonal expansion) divided by E x V (chaos), with BLOSUM62-based TCRdist calculated between CDR3 peptides within each V-J. Welch's t-statistics and random forest reduced fewer than 600 V-J features to 13, which were used in a naive Bayes classifier (R e1071). The public reads were quality trimmed at Q25 with fastp and then assembled into clones with MiXCR by TCRdb, keeping productive beta chains. For every CDR3 protein sequence, its rows merge into one entry that carries the most common genes and DNA. The V and J calls come from TCRdb's annotation, not from the publication. The sample contains around 620,000 distinct CDR3 sequences, around 15% of them found a single time. The top ten clonotypes cover around 4% of the sample.

Stable Graves' hyperthyroidism was defined as no progression to ophthalmopathy during 18 months of follow-up. The hyperthyroidism patients were between 18 and 65 years old and newly diagnosed, with a disease duration of less than 2 months. Exclusion was applied to patients with uncontrolled infections, other autoimmune diseases, pregnancy or lactation. Diagnoses relied on clinical symptoms, serum thyroxine and TRAb, thyroid ultrasound and orbital computed tomography. PBMCs were isolated from more than 8 ml of fresh peripheral blood by Ficoll-Paque density gradient centrifugation. Trizol reagent was used to extract total RNA, and RNA quality was then checked on an Agilent 2100 Bioanalyzer.

The V and J segments used are TRBV11-2 and TRBJ2-5, and 15 junction bases match TRBD2. The sequenced sample was blood. This sequence was found in a woman under 40 with Graves' hyperthyroidism. The bases are TGTGCCAGCAGTTCTGGCGTGGGGACTAGCGGGAGGAGGGAGACCCAGTACTTC. Translated, this gives CASSSGVGTSGRRETQYF.